Below, one T cell receptor beta chain is given with its context. Its target is unknown. Genomic DNA templated the TCR beta VDJ and CDR3 profiling. TCRdb re-analysed the reads in MiXCR, keeping a single row per CDR3 protein. The table lists about 98,000 distinct CDR3 sequences, 55% to 80% of them singletons. The germline V and J ends were trimmed by 2 bases and 0 bases, with 8 bases remaining between them. This CDR3 contains 16 residues. The V gene's germline CDR1 is SGHAT and CDR2 FQNNGV. The data are from a study of CD8+CD57+ T cells in acquired aplastic anemia. Study in general: Sorted CD4+ and CD8+ cells gave a mean 3.2 ug DNA, range 0.2 to 27.4 ug.

The sequenced patients had an expansion of CD8+CD57+ cells seen by flow cytometry. Findings and caveats of the study: No significant difference in CD8+ Simpson's diversity was found between patients and controls.

The rearrangement links TRBV11-2 to TRBJ1-6; D uncertain. The receptor was isolated from a human donor with aplastic anemia. Sequencing used sorted CD4+, CD8+, or CD8+CD57+ T cells (not recorded which) from PBMCs. CDR3 region: CASSLNPLSYNSPLHF. CDR3 DNA: TGTGCCAGCAGCTTAAACCCCCTCTCCTATAATTCACCCCTCCACTTT.